Sequencing of this T cell receptor beta chain was carried out in a study of technical replicates of blood from several donors. The germline V gene has CDR1 SEHNR and CDR2 FQNEAQ (reference sequence). The CDR3 is 16 amino acids. Losses at the gene ends were 0 bases for V and 5 bases for J; bases not matched to a gene: 5. Produced via immunoSEQ multiplex PCR; TCRdb's table is partial and in-frame only. Of approximately 60,000 clones listed, around 88% are singletons. The sequence was obtained from a human donor in good health. Some clones in this sample may be carry-over from other donors' samples. J is TRBJ2-1 and V is TRBV7-9, with TRBD2 matching over 9 bases. Sequences were obtained from PBMCs. In nucleotides, the CDR3 is TGTGCCAGCAGCTTAGCGTTACGCGGGGGGGACAATGAGCAGTTCTTC. Its protein product is CASSLALRGGDNEQFF.